Listed below are T cell receptor beta chains from one sample, sequenced in a study of T cell changes during pregnancy in multiple sclerosis. Clones were sequenced by immunoSEQ multiplex PCR, and TCRdb holds only the in-frame ones, with some missing. The table records around 72,000 clones, over 80% of them present only once. Sample: CD4+ T cells from peripheral blood mononuclear cells, taken before pregnancy. The receptor source for this set is a female donor with multiple sclerosis, enrolled in a pregnancy study. CDR3s include the opening cysteine and the closing phenylalanine or tryptophan. The D gene is left open where the match is weak. Some rows have no size entry. The others give once, few or many, or a class for an expanded clone.

-	-	TRBV2	TRBJ1-1	CASSEPPETEAFF	TGTGCCAGCAGTGAACCCCCGGAGACTGAAGCTTTCTTT
-	-	TRBV19	TRBJ2-7	CASSLVATDEQYF	TGTGCCAGTAGTTTGGTGGCTACAGACGAGCAGTACTTC
-	-	TRBV10-1	TRBJ1-4	CASSEFPLGSEKLFF	TGCGCCAGCAGTGAGTTCCCTCTGGGGAGTGAAAAACTGTTTTTT
-	TRBD1	TRBV4-2	TRBJ1-1	CASSQRLGRTGDTEAFF	TGTGCCAGCAGCCAAAGGTTGGGTAGGACAGGGGACACTGAAGCTTTCTTT
-	-	TRBV11-3	TRBJ1-1	CASSLESQATEAFF	TGTGCCAGCAGCTTAGAATCACAGGCCACTGAAGCTTTCTTT
-	-	TRBV7-3	TRBJ2-1	CASSRGNEQFF	TGTGCCAGCAGCAGGGGCAATGAGCAGTTCTTC
-	TRBD1	TRBV5-1	TRBJ1-2	CASSLGDRATYGYTF	TGCGCCAGCAGCTTGGGAGACAGGGCGACTTATGGCTACACCTTC
-	-	TRBV2	TRBJ2-2	CASSTGFGELFF	TGTGCCAGCAGCACAGGGTTCGGGGAGCTGTTTTTT
-	TRBD1	TRBV9	TRBJ1-5	CASRQGFNQPQHF	TGTGCCAGCAGACAGGGGTTTAATCAGCCCCAGCATTTT
-	-	TRBV5-1	TRBJ1-1	CASSAQDTEAFF	TGCGCCAGCAGCGCGCAGGACACTGAAGCTTTCTTT
-	-	TRBV9	TRBJ2-1	CASSVRSSYNEQFF	TGTGCCAGCAGCGTTAGGAGCTCCTACAATGAGCAGTTCTTC
-	-	TRBV19	TRBJ1-5	CASSIGRAAPNQPQHF	TGTGCCAGTAGTATAGGGAGGGCAGCCCCTAATCAGCCCCAGCATTTT
-	TRBD1	TRBV10-3	TRBJ1-1	CATLPGTDMNTEAFF	TGTGCCACCTTGCCGGGGACAGACATGAACACTGAAGCTTTCTTT
once	-	TRBV27	TRBJ2-3	CASNPGGRLGDTQYF	TGTGCCAGCAATCCCGGGGGGCGGTTAGGAGATACGCAGTATTTT
-	-	TRBV7-2	TRBJ1-2	CASSLAPGAGYGYTF	TGTGCCAGCAGCTTAGCGCCAGGGGCTGGCTATGGCTACACCTTC
-	TRBD2	TRBV5-1	TRBJ2-5	CASSLGLAGRQETQYF	TGCGCCAGCAGCTTAGGACTAGCGGGAAGGCAAGAGACCCAGTACTTC
-	-	TRBV29-1	TRBJ2-1	CMVRGGSYNEQFF	TGCATGGTCCGGGGTGGGTCCTACAATGAGCAGTTCTTC
-	-	TRBV7-3	TRBJ1-2	CADAGGSNYGYTF	TGTGCCGACGCGGGGGGGTCTAACTATGGCTACACCTTC
-	-	TRBV11-2	TRBJ1-1	CASSLTGLLNTEAFF	TGTGCCAGCAGCCTTACGGGACTCTTGAACACTGAAGCTTTCTTT
-	-	TRBV28	TRBJ1-1	CASSLTIPQNTEAFF	TGTGCCAGCAGTTTAACAATCCCTCAGAACACTGAAGCTTTCTTT
-	-	TRBV5-1	TRBJ1-1	CASSLGRGNSEAFF	TGCGCCAGCAGCCTCGGACGAGGGAACTCTGAAGCTTTCTTT
-	TRBD1	TRBV7-6	TRBJ2-7	CASSLGQGAYEQYF	TGTGCCAGCAGCTTAGGACAGGGGGCTTACGAGCAGTACTTC
-	TRBD1	TRBV15	TRBJ1-5	CATSRGSDRANQPQHF	TGTGCCACCAGCAGAGGTTCTGACAGGGCAAATCAGCCCCAGCATTTT
-	-	TRBV7-3	TRBJ2-6	CASSPPGTSGANVLTF	TGTGCCAGCAGCCCCCCCGGGACTTCTGGGGCCAACGTCCTGACTTTC
-	-	TRBV5-6	TRBJ1-3	CASSSSPRGNTIYF	TGTGCCAGCAGCTCCAGCCCAAGGGGGAACACCATATATTTT
-	TRBD1	TRBV28	TRBJ2-5	CASSLGVRGNQETQYF	TGTGCCAGCAGTTTAGGGGTCAGGGGGAACCAAGAGACCCAGTACTTC
-	-	TRBV18	TRBJ1-2	CASSPDREYGYTF	TGTGCCAGCTCCCCGGACAGAGAGTATGGCTACACCTTC
-	TRBD2	TRBV4-1	TRBJ2-2	CASSFASGANTGELFF	TGCGCCAGCAGCTTCGCTAGCGGCGCGAACACCGGGGAGCTGTTTTTT
-	-	TRBV5-6	TRBJ1-2	CASSPGGTLNYGYTF	TGTGCCAGCAGCCCGGGAGGGACTCTCAACTATGGCTACACCTTC
-	-	TRBV9	TRBJ1-1	CASSVVDRNTEAFF	TGTGCCAGCAGCGTAGTAGACAGGAACACTGAAGCTTTCTTT
-	TRBD1	TRBV19	TRBJ2-6	CASTGQVISGANVLTF	TGTGCCAGTACGGGACAGGTCATCTCTGGGGCCAACGTCCTGACTTTC
once	TRBD2	TRBV18	TRBJ2-3	CASSPPRSGRGSDTQYF	TGTGCCAGCTCACCACCGCGCAGCGGGAGAGGGTCAGATACGCAGTATTTT
-	-	TRBV6-5	TRBJ2-2	CASRQTTNTGELFF	TGTGCCTCAAGACAGACAACGAACACCGGGGAGCTGTTTTTT
-	-	TRBV10-3	TRBJ1-5	CAITGADNQPQHF	TGTGCCATCACCGGAGCAGACAATCAGCCCCAGCATTTT
-	-	TRBV7-3	TRBJ2-3	CASSLTTTSTDTQYF	TGTGCCAGCAGCTTAACGACGACTTCCACAGATACGCAGTATTTT
-	TRBD1	TRBV18	TRBJ2-2	CASSPTGFTNTGELFF	TGTGCCAGCTCACCGACAGGGTTTACGAACACCGGGGAGCTGTTTTTT
-	TRBD2	TRBV30	TRBJ2-1	CAWSIRLAGDEQFF	TGTGCCTGGAGCATTAGGCTAGCGGGGGATGAGCAGTTCTTC
-	-	TRBV5-4	TRBJ1-2	CASSSTGRRLYGYTF	TGTGCCAGCAGCTCTACAGGACGGCGACTCTATGGCTACACCTTC
few	-	TRBV7-3	TRBJ2-3	CASSLLLGGTDTQYF	TGTGCCAGCAGCTTGCTCCTGGGCGGCACAGATACGCAGTATTTT
-	TRBD2	TRBV6-1	TRBJ2-2	CASSARLAGIGAGELFF	TGTGCCAGCAGTGCCCGACTAGCGGGAATTGGGGCCGGGGAGCTGTTTTTT
once	TRBD1	TRBV27	TRBJ2-3	CASSPGQGPGDTQYF	TGTGCCAGCAGTCCGGGACAGGGACCCGGGGATACGCAGTATTTT
-	-	TRBV2	TRBJ1-3	CASRAESSGNTIYF	TGTGCCAGCAGGGCGGAGAGCTCTGGAAACACCATATATTTT
-	TRBD1	TRBV30	TRBJ1-5	CAWSPYTGGNQPQHF	TGTGCCTGGAGTCCCTACACAGGGGGCAATCAGCCCCAGCATTTT
-	-	TRBV6-1	TRBJ1-4	CASSDLRRADEKLFF	TGTGCCAGCAGTGATCTCCGCAGGGCGGATGAAAAACTGTTTTTT
-	TRBD1	TRBV30	TRBJ1-1	CAWSSGQGRVTEAFF	TGTGCCTGGAGTAGTGGACAGGGGAGGGTCACTGAAGCTTTCTTT